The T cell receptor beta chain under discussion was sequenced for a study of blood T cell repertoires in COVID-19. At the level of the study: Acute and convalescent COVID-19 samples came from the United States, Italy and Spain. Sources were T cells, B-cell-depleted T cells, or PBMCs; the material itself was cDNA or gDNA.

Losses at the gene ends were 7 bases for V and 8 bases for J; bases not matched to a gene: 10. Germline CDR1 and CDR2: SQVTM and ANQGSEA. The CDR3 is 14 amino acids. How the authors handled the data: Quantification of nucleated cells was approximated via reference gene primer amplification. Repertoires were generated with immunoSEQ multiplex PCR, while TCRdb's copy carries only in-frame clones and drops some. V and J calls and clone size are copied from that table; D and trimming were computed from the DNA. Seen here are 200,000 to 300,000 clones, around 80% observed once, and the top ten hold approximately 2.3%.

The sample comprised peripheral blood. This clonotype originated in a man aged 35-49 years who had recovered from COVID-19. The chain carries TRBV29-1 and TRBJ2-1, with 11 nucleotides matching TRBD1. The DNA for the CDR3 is TGCAGCGCCAACCGGGACAGGGGGGTGTATGAGCAGTTCTTC. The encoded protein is CSANRDRGVYEQFF.